The 28 T cell receptor beta chains presented below share a single source sample, sequenced in a study of cytomegalovirus exposure and HLA in healthy donors. PCR amplification relied on 60 Vbeta primers (plus 13 Jbeta primers). The repertoire was sequenced with immunoSEQ multiplex PCR; TCRdb's copy has only in-frame clones and lacks some. The sample has a few hundred thousand clones; around 80% are singletons. Material: PBMCs. The receptors were gathered from a man aged 25 to 45 in good health and CMV-seronegative.

The chain's CDR3 is CASSLGLGTEAFF. In DNA, the CDR3 is TGTGCCAGCAGTTTGGGACTGGGGACTGAAGCTTTCTTT. The chain recombines TRBV6-6 with TRBJ1-1; a possible D gene is TRBD1 (5 bases). The CDR3 covers 13 residues. The germline V and J ends were trimmed by 4 bases and 5 bases, with 11 bases remaining between them. In germline, CDR1 is MNHNY, CDR2 SVGAGI (reference sequence).

The rearrangement uses TRBV6-1 and TRBJ2-7; 10 bases are a match to TRBD1. V was clipped by 9 bases and J by 2 bases; unmatched bases: 7. This CDR3 spans 14 amino acids. Germline CDR1 is MNHNS and CDR2 is SASEGT. CDR3: CASSGTGVPYEQYF. As DNA, the CDR3 is TGTGCCAGTTCCGGGACAGGGGTACCCTACGAGCAGTACTTC.

The V call is TRBV4-1, the J call TRBJ2-2; D is unclear. CDR1 and CDR2 (germline): MGHRA, YSYEKL. With 1 base removed from V and 4 bases from J, the gap between germline ends came to 16 bases. The CDR3 consists of 17 residues. The CDR3 region is CASSQVSPRYRTGELFF. CDR3 coding DNA: TGCGCCAGCAGCCAAGTTTCGCCCCGGTATCGCACCGGGGAGCTGTTTTTT.

V gene TRBV2 combines with J gene TRBJ2-3; D is ambiguous. CDR3 size: 14 residues. Between the trimmed V and J ends, which lost 6 bases and 0 bases, there was a span of 10 bases. The germline V gene encodes CDR1 SNHLY and CDR2 FYNNEI. In nucleotides, the CDR3 is TGTGCCAGCAGGCACAGTGCTAGCACAGATACGCAGTATTTT. Translated: CASRHSASTDTQYF.

The genes are TRBV28 and TRBJ2-3, with unresolved D. Trimming left V 6 bases short and J 2 bases short, with 15 bases between. Germline V gene lookup returns CDR1 MDHEN and CDR2 SYDVKM. CDR3 length: 15 amino acids. In DNA form, the CDR3 reads TGTGCCAGCAGCCCTACTACATTAAACACAGATACGCAGTATTTT. It specifies CASSPTTLNTDTQYF.

The chain links TRBV27 to TRBJ1-1, with 9 bases aligning to TRBD1. After removal of 7 bases from V and 4 bases from J, the junction contained 13 bases not matched to a gene. The CDR3 totals 16 residues. Germline V lookup: CDR1 MNHEY, CDR2 SMNVEV (reference sequence). The CDR3 DNA reads as TGTGCCAGCACCAGAACCGGGACAGGGAGAAGCACTGAAGCTTTCTTT. This gives the protein CASTRTGTGRSTEAFF.

J is TRBJ2-7 and V is TRBV6-5; D is possibly TRBD1 (6 bases). CDR3 length: 13 residues. With 4 bases removed from V and 7 bases from J, the gap between germline ends came to 14 bases. Per the germline V gene, CDR1 is MNHEY and CDR2 is SVGAGI. CDR3 sequence: CASSSAGTPEQYF. For the CDR3, the DNA is TGTGCCAGCAGTTCGGCCGGGACACCGGAGCAGTACTTC.

This clone occurred a few times. The chain joins TRBV5-1 to TRBJ2-3, with TRBD2 as a possible D gene (6 bases). Germline V gives CDR1 SGHRS, CDR2 YFSETQ. Trimming stripped 3 bases from V and 6 bases from J, with 23 bases between. The CDR3 spans 17 residues. In DNA form, the CDR3 reads TGCGCCAGCAGCTCAGGCAGGGACTTGTCGATGATGGATACGCAGTATTTT. Translation gives CASSSGRDLSMMDTQYF.

In nucleotides, the CDR3 is TGTGCCAGCAGACCTTGGACAGGGGGCACCGGGGAGCTGTTTTTT. Amino acid sequence: CASRPWTGGTGELFF. This chain connects TRBV7-2 to TRBJ2-2; 10 positions agree with TRBD1. CDR3 size: 15 residues. The V and J ends lost 6 bases and 4 bases, in that order; junction bases with no gene match: 5. Germline-derived CDR1 and CDR2 are SGHTA and FQGNSA.

The J gene is TRBJ1-3, the V gene TRBV6-6; the D gene is possibly TRBD1 (5 bases). Trimming shortened V by 6 bases and J by 2 bases, and 17 bases separated the two germline ends. The CDR3 runs 16 residues. CDR1 MNHNY and CDR2 SVGAGI come from the germline V gene (reference sequence). The CDR3 sequence is CASRVYFGGAGNTIYF. Written as DNA, the CDR3 is TGTGCCAGCAGGGTCTACTTCGGGGGGGCTGGAAACACCATATATTTT.

The rearrangement links TRBV7-9 to TRBJ2-5; D possibly corresponds to TRBD2 (5 bases). CDR3 length: 14 residues. Germline CDR1 reads SEHNR; CDR2 reads FQNEAQ (reference sequence). V was cut by 7 bases and J by 5 bases, with 17 bases left in between. In nucleotides, the CDR3 is TGTGCCAGCACCTCAACATGGGCGGGTGAGACCCAGTACTTC. It is translated as CASTSTWAGETQYF.

The chain recombines TRBV10-3 with TRBJ2-3; maybe TRBD1 (6 bases). With 0 bases removed from V and 0 bases from J, the gap between germline ends came to 13 bases. The germline V gene encodes CDR1 ENHRY and CDR2 SYGVKD. There are 17 residues in the CDR3. The CDR3, as DNA: TGTGCCATCAGTGAGTCTCCGACAGGCGATAGCACAGATACGCAGTATTTT. Amino acids: CAISESPTGDSTDTQYF.

The chain uses TRBV7-9 and TRBJ1-1; possible D gene TRBD1, 5 bases. This CDR3 contains 16 residues. The germline V gene has CDR1 SEHNR and CDR2 FQNEAQ (reference sequence). V lost 1 base to trimming and J lost 1 base, with 13 bases between them. CDR3 sequence reads: CASSLGKDISNTEAFF. For the CDR3, the DNA is TGTGCCAGCAGCTTAGGGAAGGACATCTCGAACACTGAAGCTTTCTTT.

This chain uses TRBV18 with TRBJ2-2; 10 bases are a match to TRBD2. Trimming at V came to 6 bases and at J to 1 base, leaving 8 bases not matched to a gene. The CDR3 is 17 amino acids. The V gene's germline CDR1 is KGHSH and CDR2 LQKENI. DNA of the CDR3: TGTGCCAGCTCCATGCCTAGCGGGGGATTGAACACCGGGGAGCTGTTTTTT. Translation: CASSMPSGGLNTGELFF.

This sequence joins TRBV7-9 and TRBJ1-1; D is possibly TRBD1 (6 bases). V lost 4 bases and J lost 0, with 18 bases in between. The CDR3 has 17 amino acids. Germline CDR1 SEHNR, CDR2 FQNEAQ (reference sequence). CDR3 loop: CASSSLPQGLLNTEAFF. The DNA for the CDR3 is TGTGCCAGCAGCTCTCTTCCCCAGGGGCTACTGAACACTGAAGCTTTCTTT.

The V gene is TRBV28, the J gene TRBJ1-5; 9 bases align to TRBD1. This CDR3 is built from 17 residues. CDR1 is MDHEN and CDR2 is SYDVKM in the germline V gene. J lost 3 bases, V lost 11 bases, and 17 bases had no gene match. As DNA, the CDR3 is TGTGCCTGTCGCCCGGGACAGGGACCCCCCTCCAATCAGCCCCAGCATTTT. Translation: CACRPGQGPPSNQPQHF.

The V gene is TRBV27, the J gene TRBJ1-2; 9 bases align to TRBD1. With V trimmed by 6 bases and J by 4 bases, 6 bases remained unmatched. Germline CDR1 and CDR2: MNHEY and SMNVEV (reference sequence). The CDR3 extends over 14 amino acids. CDR3: CASSLGQGFYGYTF. In DNA form, the CDR3 reads TGTGCCAGCAGCCTAGGACAGGGGTTCTATGGCTACACCTTC.

The rearrangement uses TRBV7-8 and TRBJ2-3; TRBD1 matches at 11 bases. There are 17 residues in the CDR3. The germline CDR1 and CDR2 sequences are SGHVS and FQNEAQ. V lost 1 base to trimming and J lost 6 bases; unmatched junction nucleotides: 9. The CDR3 sequence: CASSLGTGGVLFDTQYF. CDR3 DNA sequence: TGTGCCAGCAGCTTAGGGACAGGGGGCGTACTCTTTGATACGCAGTATTTT.

The rearrangement joins TRBV19 to TRBJ2-1, with TRBD1 identical over 9 bases. The CDR3 length is 14 residues. V was pared by 0 bases and J by 10 bases, with 4 bases of the junction left unmatched. From germline, CDR1 is LNHDA and CDR2 SQIVND (reference sequence). The CDR3 here is CASSIEGTGYEQFF. In DNA, the CDR3 is TGTGCCAGTAGTATAGAGGGGACAGGGTACGAGCAGTTCTTC.

The J gene is TRBJ2-7, the V gene TRBV9; TRBD2 matches at 9 bases. The V and J ends lost 0 bases and 4 bases, in that order; junction bases with no gene match: 8. Germline-derived CDR1 and CDR2 are SGDLS and YYNGEE. The CDR3 is made up of 16 amino acids. CDR3 protein: CASSVGSSGEGYEQYF. The CDR3 nucleotides are TGTGCCAGCAGCGTAGGGTCTAGCGGGGAGGGTTACGAGCAGTACTTC.

The rearrangement links TRBV29-1 to TRBJ2-3; a weak D match, TRBD2 (5 bases). In germline, CDR1 is SQVTM, CDR2 ANQGSEA. V was pared by 0 bases and J by 8 bases, with 12 bases between. The CDR3 extends over 13 amino acids. The DNA for the CDR3 is TGCAGCGTTGAAGAGCTAGTTGGAGGTACGCAGTATTTT. Translating it yields CSVEELVGGTQYF.

The chain carries TRBV5-4 and TRBJ2-1; unclear D gene. V was trimmed by 4 bases and J by 10 bases, leaving 9 bases between them. The V gene's germline CDR1 is SGHNT and CDR2 YYREEE (reference sequence). This CDR3 region has 11 residues. DNA of the CDR3: TGTGCCAGCAGCGACCTCGGGGAGCAGTTCTTC. Translated: CASSDLGEQFF.

Only a few counts were recorded for this clone. The V and J genes are TRBV6-1 and TRBJ1-1, with a tentative D call TRBD1 (6 bases). The CDR3 totals 14 residues. Germline loops: CDR1 MNHNS, CDR2 SASEGT. The V end was cut by 7 bases, the J end by 5 bases, with 17 bases between. The CDR3 sequence is CASKMSGGTTEAFF. CDR3 nucleotides: TGTGCCAGCAAAATGTCGGGTGGGACAACTGAAGCTTTCTTT.

This clone was recorded once. The rearrangement links TRBV9 to TRBJ1-2; perhaps TRBD1 as D (5 bases). V was trimmed by 0 bases and J by 4 bases, leaving 16 bases between them. This CDR3 is 16 amino acids long. The germline V gene has CDR1 SGDLS and CDR2 YYNGEE. The CDR3 sequence is CASSVDIKDTFYGYTF. DNA of the CDR3: TGTGCCAGCAGCGTAGACATTAAGGACACCTTCTATGGCTACACCTTC.

In this sample, this clone turned up once. The rearrangement joins TRBV7-3 to TRBJ1-2, with a tentative D call TRBD1 (5 bases). Trimming took 5 bases from V and 7 from J, leaving 17 bases between them. Germline values: CDR1 SGHTA, CDR2 FQGTGA. This CDR3 has 14 amino acids. In DNA, the CDR3 is TGTGCCAGCAGCCCCCAGGGAGGCGAGCCTGGCTACACCTTC. This gives the protein CASSPQGGEPGYTF.

As for this clone: Other DNA variants within this sample encode the same CDR3. The V gene is TRBV7-9, the J gene TRBJ1-4, with D tentatively TRBD1 (6 bases). V was pared by 1 base and J by 8 bases, with 14 bases between. Germline lookup yields CDR1 SEHNR and CDR2 FQNEAQ (reference sequence). The CDR3 is made up of 15 amino acids. CDR3 nucleotide sequence: TGTGCCAGCAGCTTAGAGGCAGGGGTCGGGGAAAAACTGTTTTTT. Protein sequence: CASSLEAGVGEKLFF. Full variable domain (outside the CDR3, taken from reference TRBV7-9 and TRBJ1-4): DTGVSQNPRHKITKRGQNVTFRCDPISEHNRLYWYRQTLGQGPEFLTYFQNEAQLEKSRLLSDRFSAERPKGSFSTLEIQRTEQGDSAMYLCASSLEAGVGEKLFFGSGTQLSVL.

V and J are TRBV5-6 and TRBJ2-1; 15 nucleotides line up with TRBD2. CDR3 length: 17 residues. From germline, CDR1 is SGHDT and CDR2 YYEEEE. Trimming at V came to 2 bases and at J to 4 bases, leaving 4 bases not matched to a gene. CDR3 protein: CASSLGTSGGYYNEQFF. The CDR3 DNA follows: TGTGCCAGCAGCTTAGGGACTAGCGGGGGGTATTACAATGAGCAGTTCTTC.

The chain joins TRBV7-2 to TRBJ1-4; D might be TRBD1 (6 bases). The V end was cut by 4 bases, the J end by 4 bases, with 10 bases between. CDR3 length: 14 residues. The germline gives CDR1 SGHTA, CDR2 FQGNSA. The CDR3 DNA is TGTGCCAGCAGCTCCGGACAGAATAATGAAAAACTGTTTTTT. This sequence encodes CASSSGQNNEKLFF.